Detailed here is one T cell receptor beta chain. This clone is identified as large (0.1 to 1%). The antigen this receptor binds is unknown. The sample holds no much larger clone one base away, and base qualities are not on file. The data belong to a study of early stage breast cancer tumors (dated by TCRdb to the late 2010s). A note on the overall study: Of the roughly 16 invasive breast tumors, around twelve were found to be estrogen receptor-positive, progesterone receptor-positive and HER2-negative. Of the approximately 12 ER+/PR+/HER2- tumors, eight were classified as invasive ductal carcinomas and four as invasive lobular carcinomas. A total of some 2.6 million templates, representing almost 1,100,000 unique clonotypes, were detected across all samples. A read coverage of roughly 10-fold per sample was achieved on average.

V trim: 3 bases; J trim: 8 bases; unmatched bases: 10. Taken from cysteine to phenylalanine, the CDR3 has 15 residues. Only the CDR3 DNA stays, 45 bases, in frame from base 1. Taken from the germline V gene, the CDR1 and CDR2 loops are SGHRS and YFSETQ. Overall study results and their limits: Around 2.5-fold higher T cell density and higher clonality were observed in tumors than in adjacent normal breast tissue. Repertoires from blood resembled normal breast more closely than tumor, and using blood as a reference for each tissue separated tumor from normal in about 85% of the 16 patients. Because the cohort was small, a breakdown by tumor subtype could not be done. Enriched TCRB sequences shared across patients were mostly commonly generated sequences, unlikely to play an important role in the tumor microenvironment. Chain pairing and functional markers such as CD4, CD8 and FOXP3 were not captured by bulk genomic DNA sequencing of unsorted cells.

Dicing about 17-50 mg of tumor tissue typically gave a DNA yield of more than 2.5 ug. The study profiled bulk TCR beta-chain repertoires in matched peripheral blood, tumor and adjacent normal breast tissue taken from over 15 patients with early-stage breast cancer. After resection, tumor tissue identified by eye was cut out and put into prechilled RNAlater. A TissueLyser II was used to homogenize diced tumor tissue (about 20-55 mg) in RLTplus buffer containing beta-mercaptoethanol and antifoaming agent. Genomic DNA was extracted with the Qiagen AllPrep DNA/RNA Mini kit. Every sample was amplified as two independent genomic DNA replicates, using approximately 0.5 ug for blood and approximately 1.5 ug for tumor or normal breast. TCRB sequencing of genomic DNA was carried out with the ImmunoSeq Intro kit according to the manufacturer's instructions. Multiplex PCR was run for around 33 cycles using proprietary primers and spike-in control sequences for absolute quantification. An 87-bp fragment spanning the CDR3 and flanking V and J genes was sequenced with single-end 150-bp reads. Seven samples, each with two replicates, were multiplexed per lane of an Illumina MiSeq using version 3.0 chemistry. The authors processed their data as follows. Raw data were processed with the vendor's proprietary pipeline, and both replicates were merged into a single result per sample. A clonotype was defined as productive rearrangements that share the same V-gene family, CDR3 amino acid sequence and J-gene segment. Clonality was calculated as 1 minus the normalized Shannon entropy (Pielou evenness) of TCRB abundances. T cell density was estimated by dividing total templates by the number of input cells inferred from the DNA input amount. Total repertoire diversity and clonality were estimated with Recon using default parameters. A clonotype was considered tumor-enriched if its abundance in tumor exceeded 0.1% and was at least 32-fold higher than its abundance in normal breast. What TCRdb holds here is the immuneACCESS table cut down to in-frame rearrangements. Part of the clones is not present; checked against another copy, under half of the missing clones reflect an unresolved V gene, and the others are unexplained. The V and J calls and clone size are taken from that table; D and trimming were inferred from the DNA. Counted in this sample were 5,000 to 5,500 clones; around 68% of them appeared once. The ten biggest clones cover roughly 9.8% of the sample.

This TCR derives from a person aged 60 to 70 with breast cancer. Sequenced: breast tumor tissue. The V and J genes are TRBV5-1 and TRBJ2-4, with 8 bases matching TRBD1. Read as DNA, the sequence is TGCGCCAGCAGCTCACACGGGACAGGATCCGACATTCAGTACTTC. Its amino acids are CASSSHGTGSDIQYF.